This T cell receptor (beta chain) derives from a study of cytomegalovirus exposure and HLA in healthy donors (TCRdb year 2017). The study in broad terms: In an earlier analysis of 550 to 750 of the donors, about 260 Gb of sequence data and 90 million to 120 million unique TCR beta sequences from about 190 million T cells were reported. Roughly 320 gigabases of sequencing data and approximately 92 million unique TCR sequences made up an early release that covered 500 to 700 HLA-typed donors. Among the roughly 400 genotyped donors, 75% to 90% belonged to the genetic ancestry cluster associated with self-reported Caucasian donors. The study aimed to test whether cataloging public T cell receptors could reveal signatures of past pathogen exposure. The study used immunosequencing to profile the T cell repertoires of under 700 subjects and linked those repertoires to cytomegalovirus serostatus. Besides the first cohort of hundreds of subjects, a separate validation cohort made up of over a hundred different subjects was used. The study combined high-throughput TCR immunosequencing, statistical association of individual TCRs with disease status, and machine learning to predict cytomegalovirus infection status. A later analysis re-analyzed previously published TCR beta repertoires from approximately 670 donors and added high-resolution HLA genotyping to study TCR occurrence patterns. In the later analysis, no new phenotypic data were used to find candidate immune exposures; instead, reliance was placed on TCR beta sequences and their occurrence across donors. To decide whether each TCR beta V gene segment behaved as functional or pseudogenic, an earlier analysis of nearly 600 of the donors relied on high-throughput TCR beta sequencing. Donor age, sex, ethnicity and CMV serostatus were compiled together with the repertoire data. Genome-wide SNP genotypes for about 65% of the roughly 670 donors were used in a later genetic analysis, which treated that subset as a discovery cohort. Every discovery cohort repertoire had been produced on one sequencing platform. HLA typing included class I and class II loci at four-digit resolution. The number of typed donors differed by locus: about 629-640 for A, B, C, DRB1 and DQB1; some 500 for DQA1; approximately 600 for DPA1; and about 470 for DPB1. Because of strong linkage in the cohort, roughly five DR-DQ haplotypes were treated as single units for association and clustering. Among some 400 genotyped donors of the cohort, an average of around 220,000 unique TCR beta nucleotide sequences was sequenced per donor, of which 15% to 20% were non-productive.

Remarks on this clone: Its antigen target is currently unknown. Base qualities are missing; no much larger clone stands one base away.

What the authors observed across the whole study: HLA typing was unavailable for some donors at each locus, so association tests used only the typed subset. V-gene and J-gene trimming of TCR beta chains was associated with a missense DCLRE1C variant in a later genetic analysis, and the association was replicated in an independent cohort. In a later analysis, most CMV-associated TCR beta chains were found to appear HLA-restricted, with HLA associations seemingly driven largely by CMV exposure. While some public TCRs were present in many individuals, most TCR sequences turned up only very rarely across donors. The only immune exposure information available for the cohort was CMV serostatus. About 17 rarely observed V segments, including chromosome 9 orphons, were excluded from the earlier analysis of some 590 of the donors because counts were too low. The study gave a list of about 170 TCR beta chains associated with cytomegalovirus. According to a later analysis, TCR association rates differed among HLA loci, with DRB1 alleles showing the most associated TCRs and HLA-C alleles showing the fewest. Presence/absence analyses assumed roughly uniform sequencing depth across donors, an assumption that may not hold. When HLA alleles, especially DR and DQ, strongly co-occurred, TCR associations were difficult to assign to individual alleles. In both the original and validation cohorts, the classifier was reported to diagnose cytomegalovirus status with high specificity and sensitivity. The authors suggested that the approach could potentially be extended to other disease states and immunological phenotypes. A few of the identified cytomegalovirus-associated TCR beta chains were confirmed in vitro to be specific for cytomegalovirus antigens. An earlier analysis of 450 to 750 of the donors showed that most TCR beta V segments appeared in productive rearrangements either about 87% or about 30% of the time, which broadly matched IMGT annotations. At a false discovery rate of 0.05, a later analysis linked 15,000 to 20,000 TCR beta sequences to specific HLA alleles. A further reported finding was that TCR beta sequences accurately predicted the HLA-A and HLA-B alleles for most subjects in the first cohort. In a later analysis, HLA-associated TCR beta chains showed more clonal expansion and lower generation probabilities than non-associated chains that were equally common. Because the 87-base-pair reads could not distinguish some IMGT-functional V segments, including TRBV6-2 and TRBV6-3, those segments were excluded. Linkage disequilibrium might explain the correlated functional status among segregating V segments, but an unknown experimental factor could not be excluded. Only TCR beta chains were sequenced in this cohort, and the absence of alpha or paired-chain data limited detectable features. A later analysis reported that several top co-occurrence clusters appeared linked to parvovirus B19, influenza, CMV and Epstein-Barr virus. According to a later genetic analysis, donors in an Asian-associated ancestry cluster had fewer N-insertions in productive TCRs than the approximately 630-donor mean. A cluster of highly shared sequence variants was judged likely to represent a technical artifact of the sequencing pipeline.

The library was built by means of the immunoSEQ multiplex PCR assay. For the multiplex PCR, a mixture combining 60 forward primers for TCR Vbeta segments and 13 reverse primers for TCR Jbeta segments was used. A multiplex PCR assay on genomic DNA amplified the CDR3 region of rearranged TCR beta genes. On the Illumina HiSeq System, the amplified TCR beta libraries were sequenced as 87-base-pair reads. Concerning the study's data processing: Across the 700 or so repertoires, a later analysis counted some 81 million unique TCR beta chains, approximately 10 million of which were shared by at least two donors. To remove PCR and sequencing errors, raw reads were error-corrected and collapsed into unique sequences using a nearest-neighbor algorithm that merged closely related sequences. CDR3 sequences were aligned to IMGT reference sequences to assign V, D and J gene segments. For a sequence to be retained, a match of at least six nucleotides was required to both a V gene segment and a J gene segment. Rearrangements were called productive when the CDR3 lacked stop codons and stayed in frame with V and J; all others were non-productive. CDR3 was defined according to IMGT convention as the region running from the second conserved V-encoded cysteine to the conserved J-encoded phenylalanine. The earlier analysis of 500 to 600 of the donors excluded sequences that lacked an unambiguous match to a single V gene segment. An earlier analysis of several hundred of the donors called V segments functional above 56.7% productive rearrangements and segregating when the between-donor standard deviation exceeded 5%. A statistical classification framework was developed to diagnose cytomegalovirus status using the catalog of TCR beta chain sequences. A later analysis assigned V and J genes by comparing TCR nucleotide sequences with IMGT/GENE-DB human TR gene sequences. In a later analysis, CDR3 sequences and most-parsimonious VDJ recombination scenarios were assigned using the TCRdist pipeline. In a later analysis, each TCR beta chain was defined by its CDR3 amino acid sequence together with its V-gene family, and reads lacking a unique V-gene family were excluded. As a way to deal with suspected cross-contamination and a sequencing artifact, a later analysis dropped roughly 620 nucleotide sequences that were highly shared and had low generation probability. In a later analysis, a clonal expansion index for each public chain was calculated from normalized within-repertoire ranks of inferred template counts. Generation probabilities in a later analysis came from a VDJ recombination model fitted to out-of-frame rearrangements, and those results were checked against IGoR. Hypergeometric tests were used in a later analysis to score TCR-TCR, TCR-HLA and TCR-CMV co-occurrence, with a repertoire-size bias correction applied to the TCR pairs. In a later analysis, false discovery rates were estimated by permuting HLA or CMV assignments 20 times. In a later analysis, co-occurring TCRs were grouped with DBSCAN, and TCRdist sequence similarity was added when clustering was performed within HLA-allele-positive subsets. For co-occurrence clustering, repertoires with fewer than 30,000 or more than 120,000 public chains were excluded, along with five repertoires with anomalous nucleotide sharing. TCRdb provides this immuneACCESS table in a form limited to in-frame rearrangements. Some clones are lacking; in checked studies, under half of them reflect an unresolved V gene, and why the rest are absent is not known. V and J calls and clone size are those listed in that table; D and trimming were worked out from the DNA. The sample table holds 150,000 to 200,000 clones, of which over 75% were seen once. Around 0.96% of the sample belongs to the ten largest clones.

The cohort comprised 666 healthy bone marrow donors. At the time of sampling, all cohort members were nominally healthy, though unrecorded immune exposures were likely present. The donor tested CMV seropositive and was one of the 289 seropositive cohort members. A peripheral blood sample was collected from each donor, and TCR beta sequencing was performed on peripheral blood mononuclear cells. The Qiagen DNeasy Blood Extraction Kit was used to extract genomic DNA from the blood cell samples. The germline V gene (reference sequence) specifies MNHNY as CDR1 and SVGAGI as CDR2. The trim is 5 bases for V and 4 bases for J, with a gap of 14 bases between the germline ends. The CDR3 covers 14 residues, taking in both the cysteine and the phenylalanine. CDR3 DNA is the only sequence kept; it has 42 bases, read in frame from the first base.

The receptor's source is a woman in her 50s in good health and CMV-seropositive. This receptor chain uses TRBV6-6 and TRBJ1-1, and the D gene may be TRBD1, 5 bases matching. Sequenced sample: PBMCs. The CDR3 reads CASSNHRGGTEAFF. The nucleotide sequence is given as TGTGCCAGCAGTAATCACCGCGGGGGCACTGAAGCTTTCTTT.